The entry that follows covers one TCR beta chain sequence. The record originates from a study of blood T cell repertoires in COVID-19. The assay was immunoSEQ multiplex PCR, and TCRdb's table has in-frame clones only and misses some. The sample gives some 78,000 clones, roughly 90% of which show up once; about 4.3% is in the top ten. The CDR3 has 15 residues. CDR1 and CDR2 from the germline V gene are SGHNT and YYREEE (reference sequence). J lost 9 bases, V lost 4 bases, and 9 bases had no gene match. The rearrangement joins TRBV5-4 to TRBJ1-6, with 8 bases fitting TRBD1. Sequences were obtained from peripheral blood. The receptor's source is a woman of 80 years or more with active or convalescent COVID-19. The CDR3 loop reads CASSPGTGISSPLHF. The CDR3 DNA is TGTGCCAGCAGCCCGGGGACAGGAATATCTTCACCCCTCCACTTT. The entire variable domain, with the rest obtained from reference TRBV5-4 and TRBJ1-6, is as follows: ETGVTQSPTHLIKTRGQQVTLRCSSQSGHNTVSWYQQALGQGPQFIFQYYREEENGRGNFPPRFSGLQFPNYSSELNVNALELDDSALYLCASSPGTGISSPLHFGNGTRLTVT.